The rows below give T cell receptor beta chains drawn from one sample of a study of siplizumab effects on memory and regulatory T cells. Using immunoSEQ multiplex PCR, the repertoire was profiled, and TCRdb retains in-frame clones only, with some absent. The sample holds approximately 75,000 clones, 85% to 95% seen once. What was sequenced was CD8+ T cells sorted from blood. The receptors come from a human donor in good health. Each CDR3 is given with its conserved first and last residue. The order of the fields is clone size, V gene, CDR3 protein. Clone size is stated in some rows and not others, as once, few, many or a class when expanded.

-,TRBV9,CASRPTGAGVTEAFF
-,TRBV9,CASSPWETTNYGYTF
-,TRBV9,CASSDPSGGTEAFF
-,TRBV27,CASSFRDRNQPQHF
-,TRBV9,CASSGTGGSGYTF
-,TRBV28,CASSLLSGSYNEQFF
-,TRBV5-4,CASSLMFSATNYGYTF
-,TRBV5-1,CASSLAQESSYNEQFF
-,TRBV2,CASNYLDRGPQETQYF
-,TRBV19,CASIPTGGNTEAFF
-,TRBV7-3,CASSPGAGPIEQYF
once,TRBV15,CATSRVGASYEQYF